Below, one TCR beta chain is given with its context. Its specificity is not known. TCRdb itself ran the 5' RACE reads through MiXCR, one entry per CDR3 protein. Of some 37,000 distinct CDR3 sequences listed, approximately 19% are singletons. The CDR3 extends over 14 amino acids. Unmatched junction bases numbered 2, after V lost 0 bases and J lost 5 bases. CDR1 and CDR2 from the germline V gene are SGHRS and YFSETQ. Findings and caveats of the study: Whole repertoires were not studied in the larger cohort, only one V-J beta rearrangement.

Naive CD4+ T cells were purified with Tregs depleted by CD25. This receptor was identified in a female donor with breast cancer. Source material: naive CD4+ T cells sorted from a lymph node. This sample's subset: naive CD4+ T cells, CD4+CD45RA+CD25-. This chain joins TRBV5-1 and TRBJ1-1, with 9 bases that match TRBD1. The CDR3, as DNA: TGCGCCAGCAGCTTGGCCGGACAGGGGACTGAAGCTTTCTTT. Translated: CASSLAGQGTEAFF.